These 15 T cell receptor beta chains originate from one sample sequenced in a study of T cell repertoires in cytomegalovirus infection. These receptors lack a known antigen. MiXCR, run by TCRdb on the reads, gives a single entry per CDR3 protein. Here the sample spans under 90,000 distinct CDR3 sequences, approximately 22% being singletons. Sequenced sample: PBMCs, sequenced either directly or after in vitro stimulation (not recorded which). The receptors stem from a human donor in good health (CMV status not recorded). Some clones in this sample may be carry-over from other donors' samples.

V is TRBV6-5 and J is TRBJ2-5; 11 positions match TRBD2. Germline V lookup: CDR1 MNHEY, CDR2 SVGAGI. There are 15 residues in the CDR3. V trimming: 6 bases; J trimming: 5 bases; junction bases outside the gene matches: 8. CDR3 nucleotide sequence: TGTGCCAGCAGCGTAGCGGGAGGGCCCTGGGAGACCCAGTACTTC. This codes for CASSVAGGPWETQYF.

The CDR3, as DNA: TGTGCCAGCAGCCTAGCGAATCATGAGCAGTTCTTC. This sequence encodes CASSLANHEQFF. V gene TRBV6-1 combines with J gene TRBJ2-1, with a weak D call TRBD2 (6 bases). V lost 6 bases and J lost 8, with 11 bases in between. Germline V gene lookup returns CDR1 MNHNS and CDR2 SASEGT. This CDR3 region has 12 residues.

This clonotype has at least ten counts. The rearrangement joins TRBV7-8 to TRBJ2-7, with D possibly being TRBD2 (6 bases). Germline CDR1 is SGHVS and CDR2 is FQNEAQ. V shed 5 bases and J shed 7 bases, with 21 bases lying between them. The CDR3 consists of 15 residues. The CDR3 loop reads CASSPEGSGSREQYV. DNA for the CDR3: TGTGCCAGCAGCCCGGAGGGAAGCGGGTCTCGGGAGCAGTACGTC.

A few counts support this clonotype. The chain joins TRBV29-1 to TRBJ2-1, with TRBD2 matching over 8 bases. CDR3 size: 14 residues. Germline V gene data show CDR1 as SQVTM and CDR2 as ANQGSEA. The junction had 6 bases not matched to a gene; V was cut back by 6 bases and J by 2 bases. This CDR3 reads CSVRAGVPYNEQFF. CDR3 DNA: TGCAGCGTCCGAGCGGGAGTTCCCTACAATGAGCAGTTCTTC.

This clonotype was detected ten times or more. The chain uses TRBV7-2 and TRBJ2-3; TRBD2 is a possible D gene (6 bases). The CDR3 spans 14 residues. Between the trimmed V and J ends, which lost 5 bases and 4 bases, there was a span of 13 bases. Per germline, CDR1 SGHTA and CDR2 FQGNSA. CDR3 sequence reads: CASSPRLASDTQYF. In DNA, the CDR3 is TGTGCCAGCAGCCCCCGCCTAGCGTCAGATACGCAGTATTTT.

The V call is TRBV11-3, the J call TRBJ2-1, with TRBD2 matching 8 bases. Germline CDR1 is SGHNT and CDR2 is YENEEA. Trimming cost V 5 bases and J 4 bases; bases outside gene matches: 4. The CDR3 length is 14 residues. The CDR3, as DNA: TGTGCCAGCAGCGGAGCGGGAGTTTACAATGAGCAGTTCTTC. Translated: CASSGAGVYNEQFF.

This clonotype was observed at least ten times. The rearrangement joins TRBV12-3 or TRBV12-4 to TRBJ2-7; D not resolved. V was pared by 6 bases and J by 11 bases, with 23 bases between. The CDR3 runs to 14 residues. CDR3 sequence: CASRQTMQASRKYF. The DNA for the CDR3 is TGTGCCAGCAGGCAAACCATGCAGGCCTCGAGAAAGTACTTC.

Only a few counts were recorded for this clonotype. The chain links TRBV7-6 to TRBJ2-1, with a tentative D call TRBD2 (6 bases). The V gene lost 5 bases and the J gene lost 0 bases, with 14 bases spanning the gap. CDR3 length: 16 amino acids. Germline loops: CDR1 SGHVS, CDR2 FNYEAQ. The CDR3 DNA is TGTGCCAGCAGCCTGACTAGTCCGAGCTCCTACAATGAGCAGTTCTTC. This translates into CASSLTSPSSYNEQFF.

This chain joins TRBV20-1 and TRBJ2-1; the D gene is possibly TRBD2 (5 bases). This CDR3 spans 16 amino acids. Looked up from germline, CDR1 is DFQATT and CDR2 is SNEGSKA (reference sequence). The V and J ends lost 0 bases and 8 bases respectively, with 20 bases between them. This chain's CDR3 is CSARDLLTRIIDEQFF. The CDR3 DNA reads as TGCAGTGCTAGAGATCTGCTCACTAGAATCATCGATGAGCAGTTCTTC.

This clonotype was picked up a small number of times. In nucleotides, the CDR3 is TGTGCCAGCAGTTTGCTAGCGGGAGATGGTGAGCAGTTCTTC. Protein: CASSLLAGDGEQFF. The chain recombines TRBV28 with TRBJ2-1; 10 bases match TRBD2. CDR1 is MDHEN, CDR2 SYDVKM, per germline. V lost 3 bases to trimming and J lost 9 bases; unmatched junction nucleotides: 5. The CDR3 is 14 residues long.

The DNA for the CDR3 is TGTGCCAGCAGGCTACGGGAGGGGCTCTATGGCTACACCTTC. Its translation: CASRLREGLYGYTF. The chain employs TRBV6-2 or TRBV6-3 and TRBJ1-2; a weak D match, TRBD1 (5 bases). The germline V and J ends were trimmed by 6 bases and 4 bases, with 15 bases remaining between them. The CDR3 runs 14 residues. Germline V CDR1 and CDR2: MNHEY, SVGEGT.

This clonotype was counted between two and nine times. The chain couples TRBV6-1 to TRBJ2-1, with D maybe TRBD2 (6 bases). CDR3 size: 15 residues. V was cut by 4 bases and J by 1 base, with 11 bases left in between. Germline CDR1 reads MNHNS; CDR2 reads SASEGT. The DNA of the CDR3 is TGTGCCAGCAGTGTAGCGGCTGGGTCCTACAATGAGCAGTTCTTC. Its protein product is CASSVAAGSYNEQFF.

This clonotype came up a few times. J is TRBJ1-2 and V is TRBV12-3 or TRBV12-4; D is ambiguous. Trimming removed 3 bases at V and 8 bases at J, with 16 bases between. This CDR3 is 14 amino acids long. The CDR3: CASSFFQGPRGYTF. The CDR3 DNA reads as TGTGCCAGCAGTTTTTTTCAAGGGCCGAGGGGCTACACCTTC.

This clonotype appeared many times. The chain employs TRBV7-2 and TRBJ2-3; no firm D call. Trimming shortened V by 5 bases and J by 0 bases, and 12 bases separated the two germline ends. The germline gives CDR1 SGHTA, CDR2 FQGNSA. The CDR3 sequence is 15 residues long. DNA for the CDR3: TGTGCCAGCAGCCTGATTGCGACTAGCACAGATACGCAGTATTTT. Translating it yields CASSLIATSTDTQYF.

The gene calls are TRBV2 and TRBJ1-1; no clear D. Deletions cut 6 bases from V and 8 bases from J, with 10 bases between. Germline V gene data show CDR1 as SNHLY and CDR2 as FYNNEI. This CDR3 region has 11 residues. The CDR3 region has the DNA TGTGCCAGCAGCTCTCCCCCCGAAGCTTTCTTT. This codes for CASSSPPEAFF.